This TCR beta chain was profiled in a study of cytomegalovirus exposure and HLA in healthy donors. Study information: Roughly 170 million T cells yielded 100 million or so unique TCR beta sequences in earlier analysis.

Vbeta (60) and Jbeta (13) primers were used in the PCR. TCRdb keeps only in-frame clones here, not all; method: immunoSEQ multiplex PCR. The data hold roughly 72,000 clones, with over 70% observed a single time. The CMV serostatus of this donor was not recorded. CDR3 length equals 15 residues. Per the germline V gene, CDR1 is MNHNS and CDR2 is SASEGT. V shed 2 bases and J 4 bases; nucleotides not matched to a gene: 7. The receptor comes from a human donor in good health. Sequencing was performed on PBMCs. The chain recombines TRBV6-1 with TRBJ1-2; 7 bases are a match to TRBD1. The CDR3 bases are TGTGCCAGCAGTGAAAGGACAGGAGGACGCTATGGCTACACCTTC. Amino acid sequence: CASSERTGGRYGYTF.